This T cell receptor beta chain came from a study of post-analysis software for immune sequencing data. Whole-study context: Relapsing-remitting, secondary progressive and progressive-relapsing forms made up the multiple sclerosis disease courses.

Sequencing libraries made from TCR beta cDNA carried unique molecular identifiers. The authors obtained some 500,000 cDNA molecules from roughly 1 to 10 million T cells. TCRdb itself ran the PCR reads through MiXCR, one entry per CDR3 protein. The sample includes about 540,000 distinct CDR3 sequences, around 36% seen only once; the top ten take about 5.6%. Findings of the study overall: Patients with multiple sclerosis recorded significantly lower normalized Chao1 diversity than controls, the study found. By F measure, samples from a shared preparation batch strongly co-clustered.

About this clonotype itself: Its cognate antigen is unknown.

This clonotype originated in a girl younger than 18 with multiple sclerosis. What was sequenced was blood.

The CDR3 DNA reads as TGTGCCAGCTCGCTTCGGGACAGGGACGGTGGAACTATTGGGGCCAACGTCCTGACTTTC. Amino acids: CASSLRDRDGGTIGANVLTF. The V gene is TRBV18, the J gene TRBJ2-6, with 9 bases that match TRBD1. This CDR3 has 20 residues. V lost 6 bases, J lost 3 bases, and 18 bases stayed unmatched. In germline, CDR1 is KGHSH, CDR2 LQKENI.